The clone carrying this T cell receptor beta chain was seen many times. One end of the junction is discordant with germline, which a read error may explain. MiXCR, run by TCRdb on the PCR reads, gives a single entry per CDR3 protein. The sample consists of roughly 320,000 distinct CDR3 sequences, over 20% of them appearing once. The data were obtained in a study of molecular identifiers for immune sequencing clone quantification. The germline CDR1 and CDR2 sequences are LGHNA and YSLEER. This CDR3 has 15 amino acids. This chain connects TRBV4-3 to TRBJ1-1; 8 bases align to TRBD1. Material for sequencing was naive CD8+ T cells from blood, with Jurkat cell RNA spiked in. The subset here: FACS-sorted CD8+CD4-CCR7+CD45RA+ naive T cells. The origin of this receptor is a human donor in good health. Some libraries in this study had Jurkat cell RNA spiked in. The CDR3 coding sequence is TGCGCCAGCAGCCAGGCGCGGGACAGGCCCGAGGATTTAAACTTT. The encoded protein is CASSQARDRPEDLNF.